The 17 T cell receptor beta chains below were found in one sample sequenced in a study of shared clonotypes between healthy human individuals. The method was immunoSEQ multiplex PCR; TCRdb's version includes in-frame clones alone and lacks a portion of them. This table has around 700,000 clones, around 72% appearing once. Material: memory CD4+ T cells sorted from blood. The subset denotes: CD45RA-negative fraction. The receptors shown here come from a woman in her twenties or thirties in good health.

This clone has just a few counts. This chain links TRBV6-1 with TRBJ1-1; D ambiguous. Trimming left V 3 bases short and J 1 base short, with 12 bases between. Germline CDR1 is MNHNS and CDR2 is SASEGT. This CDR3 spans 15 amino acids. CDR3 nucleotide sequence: TGTGCCAGCAGTGACTTCGGACGGGCGAACACTGAAGCTTTCTTT. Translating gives CASSDFGRANTEAFF.

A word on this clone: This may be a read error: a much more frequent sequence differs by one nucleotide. CDR3 bases: TGTGCCAGCAGACTAGCGGGAGACACAGATACGCAGTATTTT. Amino acid sequence: CASRLAGDTDTQYF. The chain joins TRBV6-4 to TRBJ2-3; 11 nucleotides align to TRBD2. J lost 2 bases, V lost 6 bases, and 1 base had no gene match. The CDR3 runs to 14 residues. Per germline, CDR1 MRHNA and CDR2 SNTAGT.

DNA for the CDR3: TGTGCCAGCAGCGCCGGGGTTCCCAACTATGGCTACACCTTC. It codes for CASSAGVPNYGYTF. This chain joins TRBV5-4 and TRBJ1-2; D call uncertain. The V end was cut by 4 bases, the J end by 2 bases, with 12 bases between. This CDR3 contains 14 residues. Looked up from germline, CDR1 is SGHNT and CDR2 is YYREEE (reference sequence).

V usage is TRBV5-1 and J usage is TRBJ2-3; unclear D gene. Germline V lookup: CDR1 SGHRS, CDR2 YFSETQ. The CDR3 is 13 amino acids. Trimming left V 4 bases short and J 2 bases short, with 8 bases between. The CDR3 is CASSPTPTDTQYF. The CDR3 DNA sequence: TGCGCCAGCAGCCCTACGCCCACAGATACGCAGTATTTT.

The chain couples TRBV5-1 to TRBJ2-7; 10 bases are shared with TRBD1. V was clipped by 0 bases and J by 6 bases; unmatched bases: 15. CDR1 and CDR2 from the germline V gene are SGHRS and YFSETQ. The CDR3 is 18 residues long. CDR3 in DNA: TGCGCCAGCAGCTTGGAGAACATCTTTGGGACAGGGGCGTCCGAGCAGTACTTC. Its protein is CASSLENIFGTGASEQYF.

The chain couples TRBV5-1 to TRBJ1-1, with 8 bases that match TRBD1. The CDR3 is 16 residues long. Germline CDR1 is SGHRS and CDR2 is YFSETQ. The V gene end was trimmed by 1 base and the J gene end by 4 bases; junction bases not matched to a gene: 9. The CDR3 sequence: CASSLRTGRLGTEAFF. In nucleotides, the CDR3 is TGCGCCAGCAGCTTGAGGACAGGGAGGTTGGGCACTGAAGCTTTCTTT.

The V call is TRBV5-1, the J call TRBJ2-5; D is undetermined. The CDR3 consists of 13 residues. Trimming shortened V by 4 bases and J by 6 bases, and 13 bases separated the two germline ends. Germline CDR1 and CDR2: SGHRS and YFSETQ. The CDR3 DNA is TGCGCCAGCAGCACCATGAATCCTCAGACCCAGTACTTC. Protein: CASSTMNPQTQYF.

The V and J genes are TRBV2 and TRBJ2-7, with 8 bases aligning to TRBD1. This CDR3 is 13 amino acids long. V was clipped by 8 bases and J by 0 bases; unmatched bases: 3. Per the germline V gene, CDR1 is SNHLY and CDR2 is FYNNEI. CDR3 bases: TGTGCCAGCCAGGGACAGGACTCCTACGAGCAGTACTTC. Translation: CASQGQDSYEQYF.

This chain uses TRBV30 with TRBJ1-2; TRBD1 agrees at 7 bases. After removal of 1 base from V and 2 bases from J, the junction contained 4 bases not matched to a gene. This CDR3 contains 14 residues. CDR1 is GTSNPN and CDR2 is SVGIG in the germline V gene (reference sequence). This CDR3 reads CAWSGDSNNYGYTF. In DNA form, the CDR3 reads TGTGCCTGGAGTGGGGACAGTAACAACTATGGCTACACCTTC.

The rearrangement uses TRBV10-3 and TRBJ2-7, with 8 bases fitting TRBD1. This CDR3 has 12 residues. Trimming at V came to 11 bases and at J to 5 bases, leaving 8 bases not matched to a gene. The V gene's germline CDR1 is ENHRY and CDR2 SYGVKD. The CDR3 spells CASSTGADEQYF. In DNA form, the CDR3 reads TGTGCCTCTTCGACAGGGGCGGACGAGCAGTACTTC.

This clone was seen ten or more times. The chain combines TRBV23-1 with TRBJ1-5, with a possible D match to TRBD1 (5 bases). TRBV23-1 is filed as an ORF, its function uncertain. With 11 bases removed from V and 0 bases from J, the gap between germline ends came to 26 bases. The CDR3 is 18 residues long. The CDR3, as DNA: TGCGCCTTTTTCCCGTACCCTGGGACGGAGAATAGCAATCAGCCCCAGCATTTT. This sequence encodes CAFFPYPGTENSNQPQHF.

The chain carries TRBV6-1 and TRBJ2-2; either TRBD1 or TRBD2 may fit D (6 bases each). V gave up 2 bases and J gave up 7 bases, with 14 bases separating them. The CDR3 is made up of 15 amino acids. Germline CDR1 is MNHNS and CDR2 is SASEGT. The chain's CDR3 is CASSELGGADGELFF. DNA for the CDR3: TGTGCCAGCAGTGAACTCGGGGGCGCCGACGGGGAGCTGTTTTTT.

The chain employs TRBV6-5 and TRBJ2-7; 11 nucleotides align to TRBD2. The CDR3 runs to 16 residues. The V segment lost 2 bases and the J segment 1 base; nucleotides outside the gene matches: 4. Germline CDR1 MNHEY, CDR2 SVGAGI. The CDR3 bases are TGTGCCAGCAGTTACGAGACTAGCGGGAATTCCTACGAGCAGTACTTC. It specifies CASSYETSGNSYEQYF.

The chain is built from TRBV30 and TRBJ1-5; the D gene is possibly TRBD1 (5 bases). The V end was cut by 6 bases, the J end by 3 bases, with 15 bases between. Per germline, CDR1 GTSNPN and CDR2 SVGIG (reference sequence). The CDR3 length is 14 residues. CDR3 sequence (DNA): TGTGCCTGCGCAGAGGGACGGTACAATCAGCCCCAGCATTTT. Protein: CACAEGRYNQPQHF.

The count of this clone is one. CDR3 sequence: CASTDEGRQDTQYF. The CDR3 DNA sequence: TGCGCCAGCACGGACGAGGGAAGGCAAGATACGCAGTATTTT. The chain joins TRBV5-1 to TRBJ2-3; D may be TRBD2 (5 bases). CDR1 is SGHRS, CDR2 YFSETQ, per germline. The CDR3 has 14 amino acids. V was clipped by 6 bases and J by 5 bases, with 16 bases between them.

The CDR3: CASSPGAGLGTADTQYF. The CDR3 DNA follows: TGTGCCAGCAGCCCAGGGGCGGGACTAGGAACGGCAGATACGCAGTATTTT. The chain joins TRBV4-2 to TRBJ2-3; 8 positions match TRBD2. The J segment lost 4 bases and the V segment lost 4 bases, leaving 13 bases of the junction unmatched. The germline V gene has CDR1 LGHNA and CDR2 YNFKEQ. There are 17 residues in the CDR3.

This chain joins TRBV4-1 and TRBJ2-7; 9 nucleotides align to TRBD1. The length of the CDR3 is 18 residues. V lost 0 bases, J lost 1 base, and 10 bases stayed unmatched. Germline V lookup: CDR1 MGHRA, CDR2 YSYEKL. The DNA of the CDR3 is TGCGCCAGCAGCCAAGATTTCAGCCGGGACAGGGAATCCTACGAGCAGTACTTC. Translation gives CASSQDFSRDRESYEQYF.